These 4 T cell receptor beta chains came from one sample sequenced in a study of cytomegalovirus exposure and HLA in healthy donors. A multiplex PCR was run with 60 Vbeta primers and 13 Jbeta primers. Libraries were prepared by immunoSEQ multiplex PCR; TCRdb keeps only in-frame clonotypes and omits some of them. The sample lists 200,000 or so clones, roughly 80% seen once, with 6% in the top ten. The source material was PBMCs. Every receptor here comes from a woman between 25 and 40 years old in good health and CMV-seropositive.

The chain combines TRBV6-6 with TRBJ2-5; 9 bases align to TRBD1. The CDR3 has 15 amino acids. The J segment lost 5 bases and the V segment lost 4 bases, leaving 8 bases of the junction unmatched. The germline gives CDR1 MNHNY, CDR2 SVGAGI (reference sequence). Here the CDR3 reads CASSFAGTGYETQYF. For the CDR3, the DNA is TGTGCCAGCAGTTTCGCCGGGACAGGGTACGAGACCCAGTACTTC.

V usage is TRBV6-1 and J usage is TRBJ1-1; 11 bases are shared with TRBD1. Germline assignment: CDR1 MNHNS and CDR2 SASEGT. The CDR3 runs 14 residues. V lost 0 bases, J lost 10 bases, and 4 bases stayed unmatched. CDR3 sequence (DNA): TGTGCCAGCAGTGAAGCATGGACAGGGGGCCGAGCTTTCTTT. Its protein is CASSEAWTGGRAFF.

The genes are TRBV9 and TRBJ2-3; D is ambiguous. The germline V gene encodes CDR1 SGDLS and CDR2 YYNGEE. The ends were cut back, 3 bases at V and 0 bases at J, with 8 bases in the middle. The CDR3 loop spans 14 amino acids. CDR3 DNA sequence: TGTGCCAGCAGCGACCAGGATAGCACAGATACGCAGTATTTT. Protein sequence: CASSDQDSTDTQYF.

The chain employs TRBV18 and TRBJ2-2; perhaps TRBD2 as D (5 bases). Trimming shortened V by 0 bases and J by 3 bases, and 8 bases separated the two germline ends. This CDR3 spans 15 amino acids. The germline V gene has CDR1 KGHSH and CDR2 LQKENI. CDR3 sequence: CASSPPADYTGELFF. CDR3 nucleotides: TGTGCCAGCTCACCACCCGCGGACTACACCGGGGAGCTGTTTTTT. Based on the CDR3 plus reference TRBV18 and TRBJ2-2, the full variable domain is NAGVMQNPRHLVRRRGQEARLRCSPMKGHSHVYWYRQLPEEGLKFMVYLQKENIIDESGMPKERFSAEFPKEGPSILRIQQVVRGDSAAYFCASSPPADYTGELFFGEGSRLTVL.